This T cell receptor beta chain was found in a study of blood T cell repertoires in COVID-19. Authors' methods: Amplification of reference gene primers was used by the study to estimate nucleated cell counts. Clones were sequenced by immunoSEQ multiplex PCR, and TCRdb holds only the in-frame ones, with some missing. V and J calls and clone size come straight from that table; D and trimming were deduced from the DNA. This table holds 15,000 to 20,000 clones, approximately 89% found once. Germline values: CDR1 LGHNA, CDR2 YNFKEQ. Trimming took 1 base from V and 2 from J, leaving 15 bases between them. The length of the CDR3 is 18 residues.

The chain uses TRBV4-2 and TRBJ2-6, with a weak D call TRBD1 (5 bases). Sequencing was carried out using peripheral blood. The receptor's source is a man in his fifties or sixties with active COVID-19. In nucleotides, the CDR3 is TGTGCCAGCAGCCAAGTCAGCAGGGCCCTCACTGGGGCCAACGTCCTGACTTTC. Encoded protein: CASSQVSRALTGANVLTF.